This passage covers 14 T cell receptor beta chains from one sample sequenced in a study of cytomegalovirus exposure and HLA in healthy donors. PCR primers comprised 60 Vbeta and 13 Jbeta primers. Clones were sequenced by immunoSEQ multiplex PCR, and TCRdb holds only the in-frame ones, with some missing. This table has roughly 100,000 clones, around 15% appearing once. The sequenced sample consisted of PBMCs. These receptors were obtained from a female donor in good health and CMV-seronegative.

This clone came up a few times. This chain uses TRBV5-1 with TRBJ1-4; 9 nucleotides agree with TRBD1. Germline V CDR1 and CDR2: SGHRS, YFSETQ. V shed 3 bases, J shed 7 bases, and the junction held 4 bases outside the gene matches. This CDR3 region has 14 residues. The CDR3 region is CASSYGTGSEKLFF. The CDR3 DNA reads as TGCGCCAGCAGCTACGGGACAGGGAGTGAAAAACTGTTTTTT. Drawing the rest from reference TRBV5-1 and TRBJ1-4, the complete variable domain is KAGVTQTPRYLIKTRGQQVTLSCSPISGHRSVSWYQQTPGQGLQFLFEYFSETQRNKGNFPGRFSGRQFSNSRSEMNVSTLELGDSALYLCASSYGTGSEKLFFGSGTQLSVL.

This clone was observed a few times. The V call is TRBV6-5, the J call TRBJ2-1, with a possible D match to TRBD1 (6 bases). Per germline, CDR1 MNHEY and CDR2 SVGAGI. This CDR3 contains 15 residues. V was cut by 5 bases and J by 3 bases, with 14 bases left in between. In nucleotides, the CDR3 is TGTGCCAGCAGTCCCCGGGACACCTTCTACAATGAGCAGTTCTTC. It translates to CASSPRDTFYNEQFF.

This chain connects TRBV7-3 to TRBJ1-1; 9 bases align to TRBD1. The V gene end was trimmed by 5 bases and the J gene end by 5 bases; junction bases not matched to a gene: 6. The germline V gene has CDR1 SGHTA and CDR2 FQGTGA. The CDR3 has 14 residues. CDR3 DNA sequence: TGTGCCAGCAGCCTGTCCGGGACAGGGACTGAAGCTTTCTTT. Translated: CASSLSGTGTEAFF.

This rearrangement joins TRBV28 to TRBJ1-4; no clear D. In germline, CDR1 is MDHEN, CDR2 SYDVKM. The V end was cut by 2 bases, the J end by 8 bases, with 3 bases between. This CDR3 is 11 amino acids long. CDR3 region: CASSLLEKLFF. The DNA of the CDR3 is TGTGCCAGCAGTTTACTCGAAAAACTGTTTTTT.

The gene calls are TRBV27 and TRBJ2-5; D is unclear. This CDR3 is built from 12 residues. Deletions cut 5 bases from V and 0 bases from J, with 4 bases between. In germline, CDR1 is MNHEY, CDR2 SMNVEV (reference sequence). The CDR3 nucleotides are TGTGCCAGCAGTCCCAACCAAGAGACCCAGTACTTC. Translating gives CASSPNQETQYF.

This clone turned up a few times. The chain has TRBV4-3 and TRBJ1-2, with 7 bases identical to TRBD1. Per the germline V gene, CDR1 is LGHNA and CDR2 is YSLEER. J gave up 8 bases and V 1 base, and 10 bases lay outside the gene matches. CDR3 length equals 15 residues. The DNA for the CDR3 is TGCGCCAGCAGCCAAGGGGGACAGATGGGAGTGGGCTACACCTTC. Translated, it gives CASSQGGQMGVGYTF.

The chain links TRBV5-1 to TRBJ2-1; 7 bases align to TRBD2. The CDR3 covers 15 residues. With 0 bases clipped from V and 3 bases from J, the junction kept 3 bases outside the gene matches. CDR1 and CDR2 (germline): SGHRS, YFSETQ. In nucleotides, the CDR3 is TGCGCCAGCAGCTTGGAAAGCGGGAACTACAATGAGCAGTTCTTC. It specifies CASSLESGNYNEQFF.

This CDR3 is CSVERGGYTF. CDR3 sequence (DNA): TGCAGCGTTGAAAGGGGTGGCTACACCTTC. The V gene is TRBV29-1, the J gene TRBJ1-2, with D tentatively TRBD1 (5 bases). Trimming cost V 2 bases and J 7 bases, with 5 bases left between them. Germline values: CDR1 SQVTM, CDR2 ANQGSEA. This CDR3 contains 10 residues.

This chain uses TRBV19 with TRBJ2-5; 7 bases agree with TRBD1. Losses at the gene ends were 4 bases for V and 6 bases for J; bases not matched to a gene: 8. The CDR3 loop spans 14 amino acids. Germline lookup yields CDR1 LNHDA and CDR2 SQIVND (reference sequence). CDR3 DNA sequence: TGTGCCAGTAGTACCGCTGAGGGGGCGAAGACCCAGTACTTC. This gives the protein CASSTAEGAKTQYF.

The chain links TRBV5-3 to TRBJ1-3, with 8 nucleotides matching TRBD1. TRBV5-3 is reported as an ORF; its role is uncertain. The CDR3 totals 16 residues. The J segment lost 2 bases and the V segment lost 4 bases, leaving 8 bases of the junction unmatched. The CDR3 coding sequence is TGTGCCAGAAGCATGAGCGACAGGGGAACTGGAAACACCATATATTTT. Translating gives CARSMSDRGTGNTIYF.

The chain combines TRBV27 with TRBJ2-1, with D uncertain. This CDR3 region has 14 residues. V gave up 5 bases and J gave up 12 bases, with 20 bases separating them. Germline CDR1 is MNHEY and CDR2 is SMNVEV (reference sequence). This CDR3 is CASSPIPSNGWQFF. CDR3 bases: TGTGCCAGCAGTCCTATACCCTCGAACGGGTGGCAGTTCTTC.

This clone has only a few counts. The V and J genes are TRBV5-1 and TRBJ1-2; D gene unclear. The ends were cut back, 0 bases at V and 3 bases at J, with 9 bases in the middle. The CDR3 covers 14 residues. Germline values: CDR1 SGHRS, CDR2 YFSETQ. For the CDR3, the DNA is TGCGCCAGCAGCTTGGATGAGGGTTACTATGGCTACACCTTC. The encoded protein is CASSLDEGYYGYTF.

This clone was seen more than once but under ten times. This rearrangement joins TRBV6-1 to TRBJ1-6, with D possibly matching TRBD1 (6 bases). Germline CDR1 is MNHNS and CDR2 is SASEGT. V shed 3 bases and J shed 7 bases, with 7 bases lying between them. The CDR3 totals 13 residues. The DNA of the CDR3 is TGTGCCAGCAGTGACAGGGGCAATTCACCCCTCCACTTT. This translates into CASSDRGNSPLHF.

This clone was picked up a small number of times. This chain links TRBV28 with TRBJ2-7; 7 positions agree with TRBD1. Looked up from germline, CDR1 is MDHEN and CDR2 is SYDVKM. This CDR3 has 17 residues. The V and J ends lost 2 bases and 0 bases, in that order; junction bases with no gene match: 10. CDR3 bases: TGTGCCAGCAGTTTACCTACGGACAGGCCGACCTCCTACGAGCAGTACTTC. Its translation is CASSLPTDRPTSYEQYF.